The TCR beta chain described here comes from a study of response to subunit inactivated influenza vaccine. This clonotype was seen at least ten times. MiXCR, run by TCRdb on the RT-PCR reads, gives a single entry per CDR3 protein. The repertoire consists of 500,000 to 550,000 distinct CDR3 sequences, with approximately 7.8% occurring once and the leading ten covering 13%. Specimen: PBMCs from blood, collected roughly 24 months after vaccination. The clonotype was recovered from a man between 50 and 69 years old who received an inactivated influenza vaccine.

CDR3 bases: TGTGCCAGCAGCCAAGATTCGATAGCGGGAGACATTGAGCAGTTCTTC. The encoded protein is CASSQDSIAGDIEQFF. The chain has TRBV14 and TRBJ2-1; 9 bases line up with TRBD2. Germline CDR1 and CDR2: SGHDN and FVKESK. CDR3 size: 16 residues. The V segment lost 0 bases and the J segment 9 bases; nucleotides outside the gene matches: 9. Together with reference TRBV14 and TRBJ2-1, the CDR3 gives the full variable domain: EAGVTQFPSHSVIEKGQTVTLRCDPISGHDNLYWYRRVMGKEIKFLLHFVKESKQDESGMPNNRFLAERTGGTYSTLKVQPAELEDSGVYFCASSQDSIAGDIEQFFGPGTRLTVL.